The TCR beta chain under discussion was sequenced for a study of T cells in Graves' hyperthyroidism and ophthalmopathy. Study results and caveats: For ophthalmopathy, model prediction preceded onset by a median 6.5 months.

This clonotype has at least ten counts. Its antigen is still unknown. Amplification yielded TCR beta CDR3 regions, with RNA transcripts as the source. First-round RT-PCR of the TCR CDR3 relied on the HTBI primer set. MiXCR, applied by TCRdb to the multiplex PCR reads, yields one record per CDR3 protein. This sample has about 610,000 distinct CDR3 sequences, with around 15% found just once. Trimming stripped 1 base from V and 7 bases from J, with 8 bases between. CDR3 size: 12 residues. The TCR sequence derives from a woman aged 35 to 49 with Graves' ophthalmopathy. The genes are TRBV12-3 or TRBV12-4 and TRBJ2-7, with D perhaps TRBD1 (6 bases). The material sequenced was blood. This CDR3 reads CASSLGTVEQYF. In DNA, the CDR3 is TGTGCCAGCAGTTTAGGGACAGTGGAGCAGTACTTC.